This T cell receptor beta chain was recorded in a study of CD8+ T cells in alopecia areata. For the study at large: Recipient mice, approximately 7-11-week-old female C3H/HeJ animals, received skin from approximately 6-13-month-old C3H/HeJ graft donors with spontaneous alopecia. Study observations and caveats: Mice gave a clearer picture of TCR sharing than patients did, possibly for HLA-related reasons. Elevated clonality characterized lesional scalp relative to normal scalp, particularly in alopecia totalis/universalis.

As for this clone: The antigen is unknown. Gene and germline names: mouse. The read terminates 4 residues ahead of where the CDR3 ends, so the germline J gene completes it.

The CDR3 totals 16 residues. Germline loops: CDR1 NNHDY, CDR2 SYVADS. V trimming: 2 bases; J trimming: 3 bases; junction bases outside the gene matches: 6. The study sorted pooled cutaneous lymph node cells by CD4, CD8alpha, NKG2D, NKG2ACE and other markers. RNA, once extracted, was reverse transcribed into cDNA for use as the sequencing template. The repertoire was sequenced with immunoSEQ multiplex PCR; TCRdb's copy has only in-frame clones and lacks some. This repertoire holds 7,500 to 10,000 clones, and none appear only once. This chain connects TRBV13-3 to TRBJ2-4; TRBD2 aligns across 10 bases. This sequence was found in a C3H/HeJ mouse with alopecia areata. The MHC haplotype of the strain is H2-k. Specimen: CD8+ T cells sorted from a lymph node. CDR3 bases read: TGTGCCAGCAGTGAGCGACTGGGGGGTAGACAAAAC. Its protein product is CASSERLGGRQN. The entire CDR3 protein reads CASSERLGGRQNTLYF.